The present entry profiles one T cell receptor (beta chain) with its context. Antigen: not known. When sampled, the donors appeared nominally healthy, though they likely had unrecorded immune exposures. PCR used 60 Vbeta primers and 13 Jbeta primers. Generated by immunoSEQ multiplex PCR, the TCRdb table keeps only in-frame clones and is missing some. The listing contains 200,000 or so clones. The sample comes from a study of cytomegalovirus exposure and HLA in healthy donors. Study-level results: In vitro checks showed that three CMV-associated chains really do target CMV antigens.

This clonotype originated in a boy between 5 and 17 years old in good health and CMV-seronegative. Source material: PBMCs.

As DNA, the CDR3 is TGTGCCAGCAGTCGAGGGGGCGGGGGGGAAGCTTTCTTT. Translation gives CASSRGGGGEAFF. This chain links TRBV6-5 with TRBJ1-1, with 7 bases that match TRBD1. The CDR3 runs 13 residues. Germline CDR1 and CDR2: MNHEY and SVGAGI. Trimming at V came to 5 bases and at J to 8 bases, leaving 8 bases not matched to a gene.